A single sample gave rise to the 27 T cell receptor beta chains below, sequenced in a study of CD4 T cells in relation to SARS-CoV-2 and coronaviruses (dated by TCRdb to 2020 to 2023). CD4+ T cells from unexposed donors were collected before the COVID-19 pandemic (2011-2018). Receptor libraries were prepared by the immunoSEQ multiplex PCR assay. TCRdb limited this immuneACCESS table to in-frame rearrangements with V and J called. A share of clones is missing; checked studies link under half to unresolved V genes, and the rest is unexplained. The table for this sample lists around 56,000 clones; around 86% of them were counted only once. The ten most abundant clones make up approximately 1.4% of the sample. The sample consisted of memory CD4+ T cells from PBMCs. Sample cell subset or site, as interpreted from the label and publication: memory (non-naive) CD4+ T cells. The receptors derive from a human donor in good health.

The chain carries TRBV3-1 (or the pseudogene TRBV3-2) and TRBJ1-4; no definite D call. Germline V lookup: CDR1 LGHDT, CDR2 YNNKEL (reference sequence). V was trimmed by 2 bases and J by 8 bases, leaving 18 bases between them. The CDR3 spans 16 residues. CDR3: CASSQPAGIFIEKLFF. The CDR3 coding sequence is TGTGCCAGCAGCCAACCGGCCGGGATTTTTATCGAAAAACTGTTTTTT.

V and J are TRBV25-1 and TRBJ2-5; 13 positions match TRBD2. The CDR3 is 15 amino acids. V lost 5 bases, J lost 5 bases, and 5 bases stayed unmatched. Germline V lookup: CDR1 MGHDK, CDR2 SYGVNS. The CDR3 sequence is CASSPRTSGSETQYF. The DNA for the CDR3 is TGTGCCAGCAGTCCGAGGACTAGCGGGAGTGAGACCCAGTACTTC.

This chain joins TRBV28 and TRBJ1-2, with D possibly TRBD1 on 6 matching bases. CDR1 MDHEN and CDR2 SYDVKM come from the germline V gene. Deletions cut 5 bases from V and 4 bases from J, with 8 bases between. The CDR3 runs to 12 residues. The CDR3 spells CASSGGTYGYTF. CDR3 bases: TGTGCCAGCAGTGGGGGCACCTATGGCTACACCTTC.

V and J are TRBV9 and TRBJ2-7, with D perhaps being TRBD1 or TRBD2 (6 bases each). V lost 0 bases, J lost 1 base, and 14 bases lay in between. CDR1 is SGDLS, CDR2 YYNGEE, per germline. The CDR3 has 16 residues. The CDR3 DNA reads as TGTGCCAGCAGCGTAGACCAGGGGAGGAGTTCCTACGAGCAGTACTTC. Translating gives CASSVDQGRSSYEQYF.

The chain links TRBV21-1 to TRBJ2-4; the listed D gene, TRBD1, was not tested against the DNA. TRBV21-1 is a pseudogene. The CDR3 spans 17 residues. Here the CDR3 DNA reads TGTGCCAGCAGCAAACGTTGGCACGATCTGTGCAAAAACATTCAGTACTTC. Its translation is CASSKRWHDLCKNIQYF.

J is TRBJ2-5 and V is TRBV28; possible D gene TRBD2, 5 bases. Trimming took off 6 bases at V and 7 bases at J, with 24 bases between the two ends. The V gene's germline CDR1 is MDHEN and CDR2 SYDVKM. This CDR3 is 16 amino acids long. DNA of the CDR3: TGTGCCAGCAGCACAGTTGGAGACCTCCGGGGTGGGACCCAGTACTTC. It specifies CASSTVGDLRGGTQYF. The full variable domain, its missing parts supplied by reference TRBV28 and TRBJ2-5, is DVKVTQSSRYLVKRTGEKVFLECVQDMDHENMFWYRQDPGLGLRLIYFSYDVKMKEKGDIPEGYSVSREKKERFSLILESASTNQTSMYLCASSTVGDLRGGTQYFGPGTRLLVL.

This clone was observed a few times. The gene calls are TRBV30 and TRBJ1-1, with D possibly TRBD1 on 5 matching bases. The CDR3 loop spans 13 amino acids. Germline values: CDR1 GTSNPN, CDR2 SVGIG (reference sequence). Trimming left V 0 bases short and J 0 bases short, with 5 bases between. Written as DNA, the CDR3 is TGTGCCTGGAGTGTACAGGTGAACACTGAAGCTTTCTTT. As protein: CAWSVQVNTEAFF.

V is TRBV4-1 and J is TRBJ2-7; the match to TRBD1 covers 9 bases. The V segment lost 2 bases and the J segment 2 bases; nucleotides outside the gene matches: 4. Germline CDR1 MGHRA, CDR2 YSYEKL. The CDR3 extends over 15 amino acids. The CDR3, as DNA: TGCGCCAGCAGCCAACCGGGACAGGGAGCCTACGAGCAGTACTTC. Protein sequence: CASSQPGQGAYEQYF.

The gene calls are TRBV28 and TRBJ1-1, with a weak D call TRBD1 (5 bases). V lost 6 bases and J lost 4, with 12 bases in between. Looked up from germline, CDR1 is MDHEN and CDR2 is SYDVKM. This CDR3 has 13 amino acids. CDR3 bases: TGTGCCAGCAGCGGGGGAGGGACCACTGAAGCTTTCTTT. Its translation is CASSGGGTTEAFF.

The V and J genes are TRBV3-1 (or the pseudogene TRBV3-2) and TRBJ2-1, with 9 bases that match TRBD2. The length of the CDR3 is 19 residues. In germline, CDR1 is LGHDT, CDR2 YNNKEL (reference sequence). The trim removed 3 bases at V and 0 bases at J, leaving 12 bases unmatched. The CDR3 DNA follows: TGTGCCAGCAGCCAGGGACTAGCTGCCTGGGGGACCTCCTACAATGAGCAGTTCTTC. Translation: CASSQGLAAWGTSYNEQFF.

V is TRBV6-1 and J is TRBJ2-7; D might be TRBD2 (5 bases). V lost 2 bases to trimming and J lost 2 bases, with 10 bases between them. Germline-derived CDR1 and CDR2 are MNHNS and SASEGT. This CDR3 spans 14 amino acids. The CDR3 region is CASSESGKPYEQYF. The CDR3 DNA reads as TGTGCCAGCAGTGAATCCGGGAAACCCTACGAGCAGTACTTC.

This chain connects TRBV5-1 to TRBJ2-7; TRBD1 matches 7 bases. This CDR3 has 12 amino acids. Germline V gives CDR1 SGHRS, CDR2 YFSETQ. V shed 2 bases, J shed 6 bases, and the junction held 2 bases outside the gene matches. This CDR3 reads CASSFGQAEQYF. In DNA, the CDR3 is TGCGCCAGCAGCTTCGGACAGGCCGAGCAGTACTTC. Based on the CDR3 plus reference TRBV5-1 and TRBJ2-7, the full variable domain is KAGVTQTPRYLIKTRGQQVTLSCSPISGHRSVSWYQQTPGQGLQFLFEYFSETQRNKGNFPGRFSGRQFSNSRSEMNVSTLELGDSALYLCASSFGQAEQYFGPGTRLTVT.

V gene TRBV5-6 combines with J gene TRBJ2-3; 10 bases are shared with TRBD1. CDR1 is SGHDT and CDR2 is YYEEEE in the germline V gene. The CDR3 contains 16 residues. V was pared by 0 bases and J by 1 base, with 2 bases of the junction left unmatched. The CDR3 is CASSLGTGGRTDTQYF. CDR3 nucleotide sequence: TGTGCCAGCAGCTTGGGGACAGGGGGACGCACAGATACGCAGTATTTT.

DNA of the CDR3: TGTGCCAGCAGTAATGTGGGAGTCAATACCGGGGAGCTGTTTTTT. Encoded protein: CASSNVGVNTGELFF. The chain links TRBV6-5 to TRBJ2-2; D perhaps matches TRBD2 (5 bases). The CDR3 runs to 15 residues. Germline CDR1 MNHEY, CDR2 SVGAGI. Trimming removed 5 bases at V and 5 bases at J, with 15 bases between.

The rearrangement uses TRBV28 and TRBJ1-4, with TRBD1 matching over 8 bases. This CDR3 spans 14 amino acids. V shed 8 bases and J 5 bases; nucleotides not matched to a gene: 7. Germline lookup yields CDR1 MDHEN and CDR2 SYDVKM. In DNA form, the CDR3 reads TGTGCCAGCGGAAAAAGGACAGGGAATGAAAAACTGTTTTTT. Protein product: CASGKRTGNEKLFF.

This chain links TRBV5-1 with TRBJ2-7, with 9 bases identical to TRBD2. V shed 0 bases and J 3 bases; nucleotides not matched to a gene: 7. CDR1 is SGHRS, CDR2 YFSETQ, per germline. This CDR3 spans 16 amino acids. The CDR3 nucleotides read TGCGCCAGCAGCTTGGCCACGCGGGAGGGCCTCTACGAGCAGTACTTC. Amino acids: CASSLATREGLYEQYF.

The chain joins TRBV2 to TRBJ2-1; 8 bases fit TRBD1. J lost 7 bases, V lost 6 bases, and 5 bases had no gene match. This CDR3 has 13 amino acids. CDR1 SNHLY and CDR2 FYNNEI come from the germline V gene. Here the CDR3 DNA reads TGTGCCAGCAGCCGGACAGGGCGGAATGAGCAGTTCTTC. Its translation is CASSRTGRNEQFF.

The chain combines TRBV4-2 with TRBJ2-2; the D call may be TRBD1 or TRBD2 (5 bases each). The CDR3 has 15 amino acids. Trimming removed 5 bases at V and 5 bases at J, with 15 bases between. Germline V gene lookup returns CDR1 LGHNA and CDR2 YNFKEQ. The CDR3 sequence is CASSGDGRRTGELFF. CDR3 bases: TGTGCCAGCAGCGGGGACGGGCGACGAACCGGGGAGCTGTTTTTT.

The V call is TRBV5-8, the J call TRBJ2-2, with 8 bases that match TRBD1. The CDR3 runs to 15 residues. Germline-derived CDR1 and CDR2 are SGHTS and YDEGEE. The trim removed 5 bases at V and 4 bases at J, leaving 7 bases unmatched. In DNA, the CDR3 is TGTGCCAGCAGACGGGACAGGAGACTCACCGGGGAGCTGTTTTTT. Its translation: CASRRDRRLTGELFF.

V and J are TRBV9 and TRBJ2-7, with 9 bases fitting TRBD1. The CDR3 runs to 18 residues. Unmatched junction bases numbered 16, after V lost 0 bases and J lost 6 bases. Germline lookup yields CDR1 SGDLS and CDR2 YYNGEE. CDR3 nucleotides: TGTGCCAGCAGCGTAGGGGTGGGCGGCGGGACAGGGAGTGGCGAGCAGTACTTC. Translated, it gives CASSVGVGGGTGSGEQYF.

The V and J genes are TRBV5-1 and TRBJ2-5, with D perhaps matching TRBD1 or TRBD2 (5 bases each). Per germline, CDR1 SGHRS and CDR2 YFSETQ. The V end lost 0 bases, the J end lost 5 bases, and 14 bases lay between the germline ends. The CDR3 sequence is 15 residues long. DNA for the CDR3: TGCGCCAGCAGCTTGGCGGGGCTGGGTGGTGAGACCCAGTACTTC. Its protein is CASSLAGLGGETQYF.

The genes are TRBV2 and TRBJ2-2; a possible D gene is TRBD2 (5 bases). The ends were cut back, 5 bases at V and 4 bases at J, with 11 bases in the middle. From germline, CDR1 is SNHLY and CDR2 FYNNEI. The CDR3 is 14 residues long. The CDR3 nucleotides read TGTGCCAGCAGTTTAGGGAGTGGCACCGGGGAGCTGTTTTTT. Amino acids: CASSLGSGTGELFF.

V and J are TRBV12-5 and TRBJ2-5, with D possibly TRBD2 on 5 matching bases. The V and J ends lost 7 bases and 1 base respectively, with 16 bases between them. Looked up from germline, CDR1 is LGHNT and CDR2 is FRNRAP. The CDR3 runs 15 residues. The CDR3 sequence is CASARGGSLQETQYF. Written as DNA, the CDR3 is TGTGCTAGTGCCCGGGGTGGGAGTCTCCAAGAGACCCAGTACTTC. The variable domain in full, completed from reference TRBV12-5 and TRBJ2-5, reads DARVTQTPRHKVTEMGQEVTMRCQPILGHNTVFWYRQTMMQGLELLAYFRNRAPLDDSGMPKDRFSAEMPDATLATLKIQPSEPRDSAVYFCASARGGSLQETQYFGPGTRLLVL.

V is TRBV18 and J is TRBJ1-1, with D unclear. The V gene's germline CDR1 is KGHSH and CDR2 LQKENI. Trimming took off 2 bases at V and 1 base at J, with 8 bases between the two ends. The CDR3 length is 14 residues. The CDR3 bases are TGTGCCAGCTCACCAACACAGCAGAACACTGAAGCTTTCTTT. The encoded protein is CASSPTQQNTEAFF.

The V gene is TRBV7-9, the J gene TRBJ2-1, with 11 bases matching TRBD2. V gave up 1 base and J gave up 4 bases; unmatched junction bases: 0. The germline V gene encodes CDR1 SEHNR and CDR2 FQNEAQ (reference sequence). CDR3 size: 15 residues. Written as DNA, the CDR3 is TGTGCCAGCAGCTTAGGGACTAGCGGGTACAATGAGCAGTTCTTC. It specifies CASSLGTSGYNEQFF.

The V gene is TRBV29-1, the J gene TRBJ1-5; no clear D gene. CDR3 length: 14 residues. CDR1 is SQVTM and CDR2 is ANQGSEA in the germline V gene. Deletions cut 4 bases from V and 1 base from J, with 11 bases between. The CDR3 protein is CSVVSGRSNQPQHF. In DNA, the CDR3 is TGCAGCGTTGTATCGGGTAGGAGCAATCAGCCCCAGCATTTT.

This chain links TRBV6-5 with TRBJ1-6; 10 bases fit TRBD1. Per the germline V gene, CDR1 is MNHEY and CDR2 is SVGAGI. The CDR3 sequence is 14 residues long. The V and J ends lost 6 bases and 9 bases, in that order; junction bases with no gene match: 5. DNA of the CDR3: TGTGCCAGCAGCACACGGACAGGGGGTTCACCCCTCCACTTT. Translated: CASSTRTGGSPLHF.